This T cell receptor beta chain was identified during a study of Ad26.COV2.S vaccination and SARS-CoV-2 variants (dated by TCRdb to the early 2020s). Broadly, across the study: Vaccine-arm donors were drawn from COV1001, a multicentre, randomized, double-blind, placebo-controlled phase I-IIa trial of Ad26.COV2.S in healthy adults. Dosing of Ad26.COV2.S was intramuscular, at either 5x10^10 or 1x10^11 viral particles, delivered as one shot or as two shots spaced 56 days apart. Sequencing of the TCRbeta repertoire served to evaluate the specificity and breadth of SARS-CoV-2-reactive T cell receptors following Ad26.COV2.S vaccination. A total of 32 samples were included in the TCR-sequenced set, comprising approximately 20 Ad26.COV2.S vaccine recipients, 5 placebo recipients and 8 SARS-CoV-2 convalescent individuals. Participants in the trial were split at random into five groups of five each, receiving low-dose or high-dose Ad26.COV2.S once or twice, or else placebo on both occasions. Investigators did not know the trial group allocation while performing experiments and assessing outcomes.

The CDR3, cysteine through phenylalanine, is 14 amino acids long. Only CDR3 DNA remains: 42 bases, in frame from the first base. Sequences MNHNS (CDR1) and SASEGT (CDR2) are obtained from the germline V gene. Ends trimmed: V by 3 bases, J by 5 bases; bases unmatched to a gene: 1. This clone was counted only a few times. This clone's antigen is unknown. No per-base quality is available; no much larger clone lies one base away. General findings and caveats noted by the study authors: The authors noted that total T cell responses may have been underestimated by the TCR breadth and depth analyses. Non-spike TCR breadth was comparable between vaccine and placebo recipients, consistent with the vaccine containing only spike. The study lacked the statistical power to compare responses across vaccine doses or regimens. Compared with placebo recipients, Ad26.COV2.S recipients showed higher spike-specific TCR breadth (P = 0.0014). Substantial breadth of spike-specific CD8+ and CD4+ T cell responses was reported after vaccination.

TCRbeta CDR3 regions were sequenced with the immunoSEQ Assay. After extraction, genomic DNA underwent amplification by bias-controlled multiplex PCR, followed by high-throughput sequencing. The original pipeline was this. To quantify the absolute abundance of every unique TCRbeta CDR3 region, sequences were collapsed and filtered. T cell fraction was estimated by normalization of TCRbeta template counts to usable DNA, with usable DNA being measured through amplification of reference genes present in all nucleated cells. Repertoire TCRs were annotated as SARS-CoV-2-specific when V gene, CDR3 amino acid sequence and J gene were exactly matched to a known reactive TCR set. MIRA supplied the reference SARS-CoV-2 TCR set, which was filtered for enrichment in COVID-19-positive ImmuneCODE repertoires so that public or cross-reactive TCRs were removed. Using the MIRA antigens, annotated TCRs were further analysed by specific ORF or by position within an ORF. Depth was the summed frequency of annotated unique rearrangements, while breadth was defined as annotated unique rearrangements over total unique productive rearrangements. Group comparisons of TCR breadth used two-sided Wilcoxon rank-sum tests. Imported from immuneACCESS, the table was reduced by TCRdb to in-frame sequences with V and J called. These copies leave out some clones; in studies compared against another copy, an unresolved V gene accounts for under half, and the cause of the remainder is not known. For V, J and clone size, that table is used; D and trimming come from the DNA. Within this sample are roughly 500,000 clones, with around 85% of them counted one time only. Roughly 12% of the sample is in the top ten clones.

The treatment or condition label on this specimen signifies: 19 received Ad26.COV2.S at low or high dose, single or two shots; 5 received placebo; per-sample allocation not given. Repertoires of vaccine and placebo recipients were sequenced from samples taken on day 63 after the first injection. Cohort 1b enrolled some 25 adults aged 18-55 years at a single site in Boston, USA, between 29 July and 7 August 2020. As a vaccine, Ad26.COV2.S was a replication-incompetent adenovirus type 26 vector that expressed a prefusion-stabilized SARS-CoV-2 spike protein derived from the original Wuhan strain. The sequence links TRBV6-1 to TRBJ2-5; 12 central nucleotides agree with TRBD2. The specimen comprised peripheral blood, sampled in a trial of Ad26.COV2.S vaccine versus placebo. This receptor was obtained from a person aged 18-60 years who received the Ad26.COV2.S COVID-19 vaccine or a placebo. The DNA sequence follows: TGTGCCAGCAGTGACGGACTAGCGGGGGAGACCCAGTACTTC. The translation is CASSDGLAGETQYF.